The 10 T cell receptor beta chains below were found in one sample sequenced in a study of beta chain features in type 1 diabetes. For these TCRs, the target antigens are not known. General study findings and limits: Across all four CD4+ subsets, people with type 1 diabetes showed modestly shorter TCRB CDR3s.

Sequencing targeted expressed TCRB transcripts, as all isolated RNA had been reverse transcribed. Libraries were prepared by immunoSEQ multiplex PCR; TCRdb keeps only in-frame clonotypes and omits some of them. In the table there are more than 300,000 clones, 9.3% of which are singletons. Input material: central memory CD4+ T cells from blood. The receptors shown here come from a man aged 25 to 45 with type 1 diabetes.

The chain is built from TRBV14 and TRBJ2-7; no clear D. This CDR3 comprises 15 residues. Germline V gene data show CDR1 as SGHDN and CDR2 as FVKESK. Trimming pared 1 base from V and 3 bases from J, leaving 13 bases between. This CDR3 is CASSQGKGLFYEQYF. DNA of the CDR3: TGTGCCAGCAGCCAAGGCAAGGGCCTATTCTACGAGCAGTACTTC. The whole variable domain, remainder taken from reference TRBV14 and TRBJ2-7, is EAGVTQFPSHSVIEKGQTVTLRCDPISGHDNLYWYRRVMGKEIKFLLHFVKESKQDESGMPNNRFLAERTGGTYSTLKVQPAELEDSGVYFCASSQGKGLFYEQYFGPGTRLTVT.

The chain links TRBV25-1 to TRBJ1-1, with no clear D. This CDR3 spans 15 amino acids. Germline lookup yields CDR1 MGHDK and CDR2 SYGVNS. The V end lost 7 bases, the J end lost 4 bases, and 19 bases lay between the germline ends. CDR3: CASIRNGATPTEAFF. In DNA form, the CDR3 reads TGTGCCAGCATCCGTAACGGTGCGACGCCCACTGAAGCTTTCTTT.

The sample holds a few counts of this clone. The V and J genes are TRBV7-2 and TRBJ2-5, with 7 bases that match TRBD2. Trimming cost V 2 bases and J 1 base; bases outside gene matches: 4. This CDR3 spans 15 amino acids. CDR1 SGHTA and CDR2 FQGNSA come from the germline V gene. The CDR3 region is CASSLSGTTQETQYF. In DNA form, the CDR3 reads TGTGCCAGCAGCTTATCGGGGACTACCCAAGAGACCCAGTACTTC.

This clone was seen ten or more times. This CDR3 reads CASSHGLTYEQYF. The CDR3 coding sequence is TGCGCCAGCAGCCACGGACTAACCTACGAGCAGTACTTC. This chain uses TRBV5-1 with TRBJ2-7; tentative D call: TRBD2 (6 bases). Trimming cost V 4 bases and J 2 bases, with 10 bases left between them. The CDR3 is made up of 13 amino acids. Germline CDR1 is SGHRS and CDR2 is YFSETQ.

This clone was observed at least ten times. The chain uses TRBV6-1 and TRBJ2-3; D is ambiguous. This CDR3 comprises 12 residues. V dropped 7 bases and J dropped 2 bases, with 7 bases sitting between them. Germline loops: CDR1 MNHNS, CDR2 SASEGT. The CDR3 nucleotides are TGTGCCAGCACCGAATTCACAGATACGCAGTATTTT. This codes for CASTEFTDTQYF.

Here the CDR3 DNA reads TGTGCCAGCAGCTTGCGGTTCGGAGGTGGGAATGAGCAGTTCTTC. The encoded protein is CASSLRFGGGNEQFF. The rearrangement links TRBV7-2 to TRBJ2-1; TRBD2 might be the D (5 bases). Germline lookup yields CDR1 SGHTA and CDR2 FQGNSA. Trimming shortened V by 3 bases and J by 7 bases, and 16 bases separated the two germline ends. The CDR3 is 15 residues long.

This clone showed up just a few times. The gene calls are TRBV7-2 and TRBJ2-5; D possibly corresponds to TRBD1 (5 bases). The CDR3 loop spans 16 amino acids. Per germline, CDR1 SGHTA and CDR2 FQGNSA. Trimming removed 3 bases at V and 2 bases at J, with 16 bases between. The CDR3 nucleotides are TGTGCCAGCAGCTTCAACGCTCCGACAGCGCAAGAGACCCAGTACTTC. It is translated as CASSFNAPTAQETQYF.

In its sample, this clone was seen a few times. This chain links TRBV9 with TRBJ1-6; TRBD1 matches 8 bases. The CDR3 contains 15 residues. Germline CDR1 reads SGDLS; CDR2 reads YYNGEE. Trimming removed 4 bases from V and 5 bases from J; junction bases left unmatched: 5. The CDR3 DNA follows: TGTGCCAGCAGCTCACAGGGGGGAGATAATTCACCCCTCCACTTT. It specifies CASSSQGGDNSPLHF.

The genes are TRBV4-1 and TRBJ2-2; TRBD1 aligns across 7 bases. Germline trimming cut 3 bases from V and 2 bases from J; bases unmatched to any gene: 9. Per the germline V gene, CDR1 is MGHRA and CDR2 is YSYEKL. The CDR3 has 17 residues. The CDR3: CASSHLRDSYNTGELFF. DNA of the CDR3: TGCGCCAGCAGCCACCTCCGGGACAGCTACAACACCGGGGAGCTGTTTTTT.

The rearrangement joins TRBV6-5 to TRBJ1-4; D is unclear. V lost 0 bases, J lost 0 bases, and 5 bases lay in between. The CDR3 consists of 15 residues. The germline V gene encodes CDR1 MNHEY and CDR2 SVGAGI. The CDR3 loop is CASSYSATTNEKLFF. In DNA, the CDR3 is TGTGCCAGCAGTTACTCTGCTACAACTAATGAAAAACTGTTTTTT.